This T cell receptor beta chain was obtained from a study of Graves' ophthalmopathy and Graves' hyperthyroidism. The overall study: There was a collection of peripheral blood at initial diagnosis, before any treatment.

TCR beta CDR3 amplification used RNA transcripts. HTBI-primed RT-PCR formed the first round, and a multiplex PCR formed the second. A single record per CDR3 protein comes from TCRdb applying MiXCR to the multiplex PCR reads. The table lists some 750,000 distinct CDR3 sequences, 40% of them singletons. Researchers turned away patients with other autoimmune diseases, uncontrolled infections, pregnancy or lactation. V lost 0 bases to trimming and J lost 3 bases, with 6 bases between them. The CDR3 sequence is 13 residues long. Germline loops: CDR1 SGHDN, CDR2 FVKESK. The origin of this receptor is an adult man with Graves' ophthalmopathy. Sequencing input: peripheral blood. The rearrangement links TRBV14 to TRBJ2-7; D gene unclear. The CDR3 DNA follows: TGTGCCAGCAGCCAAGAGTACTTCTACGAGCAGTACTTC. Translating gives CASSQEYFYEQYF.